Listed below are T cell receptor beta chains from one sample, sequenced in a study of shared T cell receptors in the human thymus. TCRdb keeps only in-frame clones here, not all; method: immunoSEQ multiplex PCR. Of hundreds of thousands of clones listed, 70% to 80% are singletons. These data are also associated with another study on human thymus T cells.

The material sequenced was thymocytes. The receptor source for this set is a boy in the first two years of life with a congenital heart defect. Both conserved end residues are part of each CDR3. A D gene is named only where the DNA matches it firmly. Some rows mark clone size as missing; the rest say once, few, many or name a class of expanded clone.

j_call clone_size v_call d_call cdr3_nt cdr3_aa
TRBJ1-5 . TRBV2 TRBD1 TGTGCCAGCAGGAACGACAGGGGGATAAATCAGCCCCAGCATTTT CASRNDRGINQPQHF
TRBJ1-2 few TRBV6-5 TRBD1 TGTGCCAGCAGACGGGACAGCTCCTATGGCTACACCTTC CASRRDSSYGYTF
TRBJ2-1 . TRBV7-3 TRBD2 TGTGCCAGCAGCCCAAAAGGGACTAGCGGGAGGGGGAAACATGAGCAGTTCTTC CASSPKGTSGRGKHEQFF
TRBJ2-1 . TRBV29-1 . TGCAGCGGTCTAGGTCCCAATGAGCAGTTCTTC CSGLGPNEQFF
TRBJ2-3 . TRBV4-2 TRBD2 TGTGCCAGCAGCCACCTACTAGCGGGAGGGCCATCTCTCTGCACAGATACGCAGTATTTT CASSHLLAGGPSLCTDTQYF
TRBJ2-7 once TRBV5-4 TRBD2 TGTGCCAGCAGCTGGGAGGGCCGGGACGAGCAGTACTTC CASSWEGRDEQYF
TRBJ2-7 few TRBV4-2 . TGTGCCAGCAGCCAAGGGGGAGGCAGGGCGTCCTACGAGCAGTACTTC CASSQGGGRASYEQYF
TRBJ2-3 . TRBV4-1 TRBD2 TGCGCCAGCAGCCAAGTTAAAGCGGGGCTAAGCACAGATACGCAGTATTTT CASSQVKAGLSTDTQYF
TRBJ2-3 . TRBV28 TRBD2 TGTGCCAGCGTTGCCTCGGGACTAGCGGGAGGTAAAGATACGCAGTATTTT CASVASGLAGGKDTQYF
TRBJ2-7 . TRBV4-1 TRBD2 TGCGCCAGCAGCCCCGATCCTGGACAGGGCCCTTTACTAGCGGGAGAAGGGAAGCAGTACTTC CASSPDPGQGPLLAGEGKQYF
TRBJ2-7 . TRBV5-4 TRBD2 TGTGCCAGCAGCTTGGGGCTAGCGGGAGGCCTCTACGAGCAGTACTTC CASSLGLAGGLYEQYF
TRBJ1-4 . TRBV27 . TGTGCCAGCAGTTCGAGCCTCCCGGGACACCAGGCCGGGGAACTGTTTTTT CASSSSLPGHQAGELFF
TRBJ2-7 once TRBV7-9 TRBD2 TGTGCCAGCAGCTTAGCTCCCGGGACTAGCGCCTACGAGCAGTACTTC CASSLAPGTSAYEQYF
TRBJ2-2 once TRBV30 . TGTGCCTGGAGTTCATCTCTATGCACCGGGGAGCTGTTTTTT CAWSSSLCTGELFF
TRBJ2-1 . TRBV7-9 . TGTGCCTACATCGGAGAAAACGCCTCCAATGAGCAGTTCTTC CAYIGENASNEQFF
TRBJ1-2 . TRBV7-9 . TGTGCCAGCAGCTTAAAAGGCGGAGCTAACTATGGCTACACCTTC CASSLKGGANYGYTF
TRBJ2-1 once TRBV7-9 . TGTGCCAGCAGCACCTCCGGGACTCACTCCTACAATGAGCAGTTCTTC CASSTSGTHSYNEQFF
TRBJ2-5 . TRBV5-6 . TGTGCCAGCAGCTCCTTGTACCAAGAGACCCAGTACTTC CASSSLYQETQYF
TRBJ2-1 . TRBV11-3 TRBD2 TGTGCCAGCAGCTTAGGGGCTCAGGGGACTAGCGAATACAATGAGCAGTTCTTC CASSLGAQGTSEYNEQFF
TRBJ2-1 . TRBV4-2 . TGTGCCAGCAGCCAAGCCCGGGGTAATGAGCAGTTCTTC CASSQARGNEQFF
TRBJ2-7 . TRBV5-8 TRBD1 TGTGCCAGCAGTCCCCGGGACAGGGGCTACGAGCAGTACTTC CASSPRDRGYEQYF
TRBJ2-7 . TRBV7-9 . TGTGCCAGCAGCTTAGAACACTTACAGGGGAGGTACGAGCAGTACTTC CASSLEHLQGRYEQYF
TRBJ2-1 . TRBV9 TRBD2 TGTGCCAGCAGCGTATTATCCGGGACTAGCGGGGGGAAGGTCTACAATGAGCAGTTCTTC CASSVLSGTSGGKVYNEQFF
TRBJ1-2 . TRBV20-1 . TGCAGTTGGGGGCTCGGGGGCTACACCTTC CSWGLGGYTF
TRBJ2-7 . TRBV7-2 . TGTGCCAGCAGCCGTAGAGCCATAAGAGGGGGAAGTCCCTACGAGCAGTACTTC CASSRRAIRGGSPYEQYF
TRBJ2-7 once TRBV11-3 . TGTGCCAGCAGCCATTCCGGGACTTACTCCTACGAGCAGTACTTC CASSHSGTYSYEQYF
TRBJ2-6 . TRBV27 . TGTGCCAGCAGTTCCCGGGCCAAAGGGGGATCTGGGGCCAACGTCCTGACTTTC CASSSRAKGGSGANVLTF
TRBJ1-4 . TRBV5-1 TRBD1 TGCGCCGGAGCCGTACGGACAGGGGACGGGATGGAAAAACTGTTTTTT CAGAVRTGDGMEKLFF
TRBJ2-3 once TRBV20-1 TRBD1 TGCAGTGCTACAGACAGGGGTTCGCAGTATTTT CSATDRGSQYF
TRBJ2-2 . TRBV10-3 . TGTGCCATCAGTGGCGGGACAAGGGGGCTTCCCGGGGAGCTGTTTTTT CAISGGTRGLPGELFF
TRBJ1-1 . TRBV5-4 . TGTGCCAGCAGCTGGGATCTGGGACACCCTGAGGGCACTGAAGCTTTCTTT CASSWDLGHPEGTEAFF
TRBJ1-2 . TRBV6-4 . TGTGCCAGCAGTTCCAAACCGTCCGGCGGACAAGCTAACTATGGCTACACCTTC CASSSKPSGGQANYGYTF
TRBJ2-3 . TRBV14 TRBD2 TGTGCCAGCAGCCAAGATCAGCCCGGGGGGTTAGATACGCAGTATTTT CASSQDQPGGLDTQYF
TRBJ2-7 . TRBV14 . TGTGCCAGCAGCCAACCCCCAAATCCCGGGAGTGGGTACGAGCAGTACTTC CASSQPPNPGSGYEQYF
TRBJ2-2 . TRBV9 . TGTGCCAGCAGCGTAGAACGGTGGGGGGGCAGGGGCACCGGGGAGCTGTTTTTT CASSVERWGGRGTGELFF
TRBJ1-4 . TRBV6-5 TRBD1 TGTGCCAGCAGTACCCGGACAGGGCAGAATGAAAAACTGTTTTTT CASSTRTGQNEKLFF
TRBJ1-1 . TRBV11-2 . TGTGCCAGCAGCCGACGCCTTCGGGGGGGAGCTTTCTTT CASSRRLRGGAFF
TRBJ2-3 . TRBV21-1 . TGTGCCAGCAGCAAAGGTTCTCAGGGGATGAGGACAGATACGCAGTATTTT CASSKGSQGMRTDTQYF
TRBJ2-7 . TRBV27 . TGTGCCAGCACCCCAAGTGGCTTTGCCTACGAGCAGTACTTC CASTPSGFAYEQYF
TRBJ2-3 . TRBV6-6 TRBD2 TGTGCCAGCAGTTACTGGCGGGAGGACACAGATACGCAGTATTTT CASSYWREDTDTQYF
TRBJ2-1 . TRBV29-1 . TGCAGCGCCCAAAGCGTGGATGAGCAGTTCTTC CSAQSVDEQFF
TRBJ1-2 . TRBV7-8 . TGTGCCAGCAGCCCGACAGAGTCATATGGCTACACCTTC CASSPTESYGYTF
TRBJ2-3 . TRBV27 TRBD1 TGTGCCAGCAGTCCCCCGACAGGGCGCACAGATACGCAGTATTTT CASSPPTGRTDTQYF
TRBJ2-1 . TRBV4-3 TRBD2 TGCGCCAGCAGCCAAGTGGCGAAGCGGGAGGGGAGAAATGAGCAGTTCTTC CASSQVAKREGRNEQFF
TRBJ2-2 . TRBV4-2 . TGTGCCAGCAGCCAACCCCAGGAGGCGGGGACCGGGGAGCTGTTTTTT CASSQPQEAGTGELFF
TRBJ2-3 few TRBV21-1 . TGTGCCAGCAGCAAAGGAAAGGAGGGGCAGGATCCCACGGCCACAGATACGCAGTATTTT CASSKGKEGQDPTATDTQYF
TRBJ2-1 . TRBV27 . TGTGCCAGCCAAAACAGGGCCTCCTACAATGAGCAGTTCTTC CASQNRASYNEQFF
TRBJ2-1 . TRBV4-2 TRBD2 TGTGCCAGCAGCGAAGTTTGTTCGACTAGCACAATATTAAAAGGCTCCTACAATGAGCAGTTCTTC CASSEVCSTSTILKGSYNEQFF
TRBJ2-2 . TRBV5-1 TRBD2 TGCGCCAGCAGCTTACTAGCGGAACCGAACACCGGGGAGCTGTTTTTT CASSLLAEPNTGELFF
TRBJ1-2 . TRBV2 . TGTGCCAGCAGCCTTAAGGGCAGGGTAGGCTACGGCTACCCCTTC CASSLKGRVGYGYPF
TRBJ2-7 . TRBV4-2 TRBD2 TGTGCCAGCAGCCAAGAAGAGCGGGAGCTCTACGAGCAGTACTTC CASSQEERELYEQYF
TRBJ2-7 . TRBV12-5 TRBD1 TGTGCTAGTGGTTTAAGGGACAGGTTCCCCTACGAGCAGTACTTC CASGLRDRFPYEQYF